A single sample is the source of the 28 T cell receptor beta chains below, sequenced in a study of blood T cell repertoires in COVID-19. Sequencing used immunoSEQ multiplex PCR; TCRdb keeps in-frame clones, though not all of them. Of about 180,000 clones listed, around 87% are singletons. The sample consisted of peripheral blood. The receptors shown here come from a man aged 35-49 years with active or convalescent COVID-19.

This clone was picked up one time. V usage is TRBV4-2 and J usage is TRBJ2-1; D is unresolved. Trimming stripped 5 bases from V and 7 bases from J, with 12 bases between. The CDR3 consists of 13 residues. Germline-derived CDR1 and CDR2 are LGHNA and YNFKEQ. The CDR3 bases are TGTGCCAGCAGCAGTCCGCCAGTTAATGAGCAGTTCTTC. Protein product: CASSSPPVNEQFF.

The chain joins TRBV10-3 to TRBJ2-2; 11 nucleotides agree with TRBD2. Germline CDR1 and CDR2: ENHRY and SYGVKD. Trimming at V came to 6 bases and at J to 2 bases, leaving 5 bases not matched to a gene. This CDR3 is built from 16 residues. The CDR3 DNA follows: TGTGCCATCAGGGGGACTAGCGGTCTAAACACCGGGGAGCTGTTTTTT. Its translation is CAIRGTSGLNTGELFF.

The chain uses TRBV4-1 and TRBJ2-7; perhaps TRBD2 as D (6 bases). The V gene lost 4 bases and the J gene lost 2 bases, with 18 bases spanning the gap. Germline CDR1 MGHRA, CDR2 YSYEKL. The length of the CDR3 is 16 residues. The CDR3 is CASSLVPGDPTYEQYF. CDR3 bases: TGCGCCAGCAGCCTAGTACCGGGGGACCCAACCTACGAGCAGTACTTC.

The chain is built from TRBV27 and TRBJ1-3; no clear D. The V gene lost 6 bases and the J gene lost 3 bases, with 9 bases spanning the gap. Germline V gene lookup returns CDR1 MNHEY and CDR2 SMNVEV (reference sequence). The CDR3 is made up of 13 amino acids. This CDR3 is CASRGSNGNTIYF. The CDR3 DNA reads as TGTGCCAGCAGGGGGAGCAATGGAAACACCATATATTTT.

This clone was recorded once. This sequence joins TRBV4-1 and TRBJ2-7, with 9 bases matching TRBD1. V lost 3 bases and J lost 10; bases outside the gene matches: 13. The CDR3 length is 15 residues. Germline loops: CDR1 MGHRA, CDR2 YSYEKL. This CDR3 reads CASSHDPGPGQGQYF. CDR3 sequence (DNA): TGCGCCAGCAGCCATGATCCCGGTCCGGGACAGGGCCAGTACTTC.

The rearrangement uses TRBV27 and TRBJ1-6; D uncertain. The CDR3 covers 14 residues. The ends were cut back, 6 bases at V and 8 bases at J, with 14 bases in the middle. Germline V CDR1 and CDR2: MNHEY, SMNVEV (reference sequence). DNA of the CDR3: TGTGCCAGCAGGAAACACGTATCTTATTCACCCCTCCACTTT. Protein: CASRKHVSYSPLHF.

The chain employs TRBV7-8 and TRBJ1-6; TRBD1 matches at 7 bases. This CDR3 has 16 residues. CDR1 and CDR2 (germline): SGHVS, FQNEAQ. The trim removed 5 bases at V and 2 bases at J, leaving 6 bases unmatched. The CDR3 DNA reads TGTGCCAGCAGCCCCGACAGGGCAACCTATAATTCACCCCTCCACTTT. It specifies CASSPDRATYNSPLHF.

This clone was seen a handful of times. The rearrangement uses TRBV9 and TRBJ1-5; 7 nucleotides agree with TRBD1. CDR1 is SGDLS, CDR2 YYNGEE, per germline. This CDR3 has 15 residues. The V and J ends lost 3 bases and 3 bases, in that order; junction bases with no gene match: 6. CDR3 loop: CASSGTGANNQPQHF. The CDR3 region has the DNA TGTGCCAGCAGCGGAACAGGGGCCAACAATCAGCCCCAGCATTTT.

This clone was detected only once. DNA of the CDR3: TGTGCCAGCAGCATCAGACAGGCAGGGCCTGAAAAACTGTTTTTT. This translates into CASSIRQAGPEKLFF. The rearrangement joins TRBV5-4 to TRBJ1-4; a weak D match, TRBD1 (6 bases). CDR3 length: 15 residues. Germline CDR1 SGHNT, CDR2 YYREEE (reference sequence). V was trimmed by 4 bases and J by 7 bases, leaving 17 bases between them.

The DNA of the CDR3 is TGTGCCACCAGACAGGGATCCTACGAGCAGTACTTC. Its protein is CATRQGSYEQYF. The chain uses TRBV10-3 and TRBJ2-7; the match to TRBD1 covers 7 bases. Germline-derived CDR1 and CDR2 are ENHRY and SYGVKD. The CDR3 has 12 amino acids. V trimming: 10 bases; J trimming: 1 base; junction bases outside the gene matches: 4.

This CDR3 reads CASSYLAGEQYF. DNA of the CDR3: TGTGCCAGCAGTTATCTAGCAGGCGAGCAGTACTTC. V is TRBV6-2 or TRBV6-3 and J is TRBJ2-7; a weak D match, TRBD2 (5 bases). From germline, CDR1 is MNHEY and CDR2 SVGEGT. The CDR3 extends over 12 amino acids. Trimming pared 3 bases from V and 6 bases from J, leaving 9 bases between.

The rearrangement joins TRBV5-4 to TRBJ1-2; 7 bases match TRBD1. The CDR3 consists of 14 residues. Germline lookup yields CDR1 SGHNT and CDR2 YYREEE (reference sequence). Trimming took 2 bases from V and 3 from J; bases not matched to a gene: 4. The CDR3 is CASSLGGQDYGYTF. Here the CDR3 DNA reads TGTGCCAGCAGCTTAGGAGGACAGGACTATGGCTACACCTTC. The full variable domain, rest sourced from reference TRBV5-4 and TRBJ1-2, is ETGVTQSPTHLIKTRGQQVTLRCSSQSGHNTVSWYQQALGQGPQFIFQYYREEENGRGNFPPRFSGLQFPNYSSELNVNALELDDSALYLCASSLGGQDYGYTFGSGTRLTVV.

The chain has TRBV13 and TRBJ1-2; 8 bases are a match to TRBD1. CDR1 and CDR2 from the germline V gene are PRHDT and FYEKMQ (reference sequence). Trimming took 5 bases from V and 4 from J; bases not matched to a gene: 12. The CDR3 covers 16 residues. CDR3 loop: CASSGRGQGLSYGYTF. The CDR3, as DNA: TGTGCCAGCAGCGGGAGAGGACAGGGTTTGAGCTATGGCTACACCTTC.

A few counts support this clone. The V gene is TRBV11-2, the J gene TRBJ2-3, with no clear D. Trimming took 3 bases from V and 4 from J, leaving 14 bases between them. This CDR3 region has 15 residues. The germline V gene has CDR1 SGHAT and CDR2 FQNNGV. This CDR3 is CASSFLPGWADTQYF. CDR3 DNA sequence: TGTGCCAGCAGCTTCCTCCCGGGTTGGGCAGATACGCAGTATTTT.

CDR3 amino acids: CASSYSSDNSPLHF. CDR3 sequence (DNA): TGTGCCAGCAGTTACTCGTCAGATAATTCACCCCTCCACTTT. This rearrangement joins TRBV6-5 to TRBJ1-6; D ambiguous. The CDR3 has 14 amino acids. Germline V gives CDR1 MNHEY, CDR2 SVGAGI. V was clipped by 0 bases and J by 5 bases, with 5 bases between them.

The V gene is TRBV7-8, the J gene TRBJ1-2; D possibly corresponds to TRBD1 (6 bases). Germline assignment: CDR1 SGHVS and CDR2 FQNEAQ. The CDR3 runs 15 residues. V was cut by 1 base and J by 2 bases, with 11 bases left in between. The CDR3 nucleotides read TGTGCCAGCAGCTTAGTACGGGGGGCCAACTATGGCTACACCTTC. Its translation: CASSLVRGANYGYTF. Complete variable domain (other parts from reference TRBV7-8 and TRBJ1-2): GAGVSQSPRYKVAKRGQDVALRCDPISGHVSLFWYQQALGQGPEFLTYFQNEAQLDKSGLPSDRFFAERPEGSVSTLKIQRTQQEDSAVYLCASSLVRGANYGYTFGSGTRLTVV.

The chain uses TRBV4-3 and TRBJ2-5; no definite D call. The ends were cut back, 0 bases at V and 9 bases at J, with 14 bases in the middle. Germline V gives CDR1 LGHNA, CDR2 YSLEER. CDR3 length equals 14 residues. The CDR3 here is CASSQDMTAGSQYF. The CDR3, as DNA: TGCGCCAGCAGCCAAGATATGACCGCCGGGTCCCAGTACTTC.

The table lists this clone with a count of one. The V gene is TRBV9, the J gene TRBJ2-7; 9 nucleotides line up with TRBD2. CDR1 and CDR2 (germline): SGDLS, YYNGEE. The CDR3 runs to 15 residues. The trim removed 0 bases at V and 3 bases at J, leaving 4 bases unmatched. CDR3 nucleotides: TGTGCCAGCAGCGTAGGTAGCGGGGGACACTACGAGCAGTACTTC. This encodes CASSVGSGGHYEQYF.

The J gene is TRBJ1-6, the V gene TRBV30; 9 bases map to TRBD1. The CDR3 consists of 13 residues. V gave up 2 bases and J gave up 9 bases; unmatched junction bases: 2. Germline CDR1 and CDR2: GTSNPN and SVGIG (reference sequence). The DNA for the CDR3 is TGTGCCTGGAGTTCGACAGGGGGTTCACCCCTCCACTTT. It yields the protein CAWSSTGGSPLHF.

This clone has just one count. The chain joins TRBV5-6 to TRBJ1-1, with D unresolved. V was trimmed by 2 bases and J by 6 bases, leaving 14 bases between them. This CDR3 comprises 14 residues. CDR1 SGHDT and CDR2 YYEEEE come from the germline V gene. This CDR3 reads CASSFSSAGAEAFF. CDR3 DNA sequence: TGTGCCAGCAGCTTCTCTTCAGCAGGCGCTGAAGCTTTCTTT.

The chain carries TRBV5-1 and TRBJ1-3; possibly TRBD1 for D (6 bases). Trimming removed 0 bases from V and 0 bases from J, with 16 bases in between. The germline CDR1 and CDR2 sequences are SGHRS and YFSETQ. The CDR3 is 18 amino acids. The CDR3 region is CASSLVLSRGSSGNTIYF. The CDR3 bases are TGCGCCAGCAGCTTGGTACTCTCCAGGGGCTCCTCTGGAAACACCATATATTTT.

The chain combines TRBV4-2 with TRBJ2-2; no reliable D call. The CDR3 extends over 16 amino acids. Germline CDR1 and CDR2: LGHNA and YNFKEQ. Trimming cost V 1 base and J 3 bases, with 12 bases left between them. CDR3 residues: CASSQGSREDTGELFF. The CDR3 DNA sequence: TGTGCCAGCAGCCAAGGGTCGAGAGAGGACACCGGGGAGCTGTTTTTT.

This rearrangement joins TRBV4-2 to TRBJ1-5; TRBD1 is a possible D gene (5 bases). The CDR3 has 15 amino acids. The germline CDR1 and CDR2 sequences are LGHNA and YNFKEQ. V lost 1 base and J 4 bases, leaving 11 bases between the germline ends. CDR3 region: CASSQAVGGNQPQHF. DNA of the CDR3: TGTGCCAGCAGCCAAGCGGTCGGGGGTAATCAGCCCCAGCATTTT.

CDR3 region: CATSDRTGGNEKLFF. The CDR3 nucleotides read TGTGCCACCAGTGACCGGACAGGGGGGAATGAAAAACTGTTTTTT. The chain links TRBV24-1 to TRBJ1-4; TRBD1 aligns across 10 bases. This CDR3 is built from 15 residues. The germline V gene encodes CDR1 KGHDR and CDR2 SFDVKD. Trimming took 4 bases from V and 5 from J; bases not matched to a gene: 3.

V and J are TRBV4-1 and TRBJ2-1; weak D call: TRBD1 (5 bases). Germline assignment: CDR1 MGHRA and CDR2 YSYEKL. Trimming took 4 bases from V and 3 from J, leaving 7 bases between them. CDR3 length: 13 residues. The CDR3 sequence is CASSLDSYNEQFF. The CDR3 nucleotides are TGCGCCAGCAGCCTTGACAGCTACAATGAGCAGTTCTTC.

The genes are TRBV5-5 and TRBJ2-7; weak D call: TRBD2 (6 bases). The CDR3 covers 12 residues. The ends were cut back, 0 bases at V and 6 bases at J, with 7 bases in the middle. The germline gives CDR1 SGHKS, CDR2 YYEKEE (reference sequence). The CDR3 is CASSLGGAEQYF. The CDR3 coding sequence is TGTGCCAGCAGCTTGGGCGGGGCCGAGCAGTACTTC.

This rearrangement joins TRBV4-3 to TRBJ2-1, with D tentatively TRBD2 (6 bases). The CDR3 is made up of 16 amino acids. The germline V gene encodes CDR1 LGHNA and CDR2 YSLEER. The V end was cut by 0 bases, the J end by 8 bases, with 17 bases between. The CDR3 loop is CASSQDYTGLFDEQFF. The CDR3 coding sequence is TGCGCCAGCAGCCAAGATTACACGGGACTCTTCGATGAGCAGTTCTTC.

The rearrangement uses TRBV5-1 and TRBJ1-2; D not resolved. There are 14 residues in the CDR3. V was shortened by 4 bases and J by 4 bases, with 14 bases between the two germline ends. Germline values: CDR1 SGHRS, CDR2 YFSETQ. CDR3 residues: CASSTEDGLYGYTF. In DNA form, the CDR3 reads TGCGCCAGCAGCACGGAGGACGGACTCTATGGCTACACCTTC.